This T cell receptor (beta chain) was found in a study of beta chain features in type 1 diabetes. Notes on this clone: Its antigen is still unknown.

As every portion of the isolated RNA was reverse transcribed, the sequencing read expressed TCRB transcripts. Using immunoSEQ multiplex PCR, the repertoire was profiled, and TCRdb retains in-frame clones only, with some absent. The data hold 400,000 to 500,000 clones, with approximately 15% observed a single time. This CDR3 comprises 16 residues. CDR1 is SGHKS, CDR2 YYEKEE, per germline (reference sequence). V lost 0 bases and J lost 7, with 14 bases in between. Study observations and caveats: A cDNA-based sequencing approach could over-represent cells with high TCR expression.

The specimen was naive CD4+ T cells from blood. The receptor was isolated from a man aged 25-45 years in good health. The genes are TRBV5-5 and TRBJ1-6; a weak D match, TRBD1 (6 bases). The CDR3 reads CASSLGGHPKNSPLHF. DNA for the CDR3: TGTGCCAGCAGCTTGGGGGGACACCCAAAAAATTCACCCCTCCACTTT.